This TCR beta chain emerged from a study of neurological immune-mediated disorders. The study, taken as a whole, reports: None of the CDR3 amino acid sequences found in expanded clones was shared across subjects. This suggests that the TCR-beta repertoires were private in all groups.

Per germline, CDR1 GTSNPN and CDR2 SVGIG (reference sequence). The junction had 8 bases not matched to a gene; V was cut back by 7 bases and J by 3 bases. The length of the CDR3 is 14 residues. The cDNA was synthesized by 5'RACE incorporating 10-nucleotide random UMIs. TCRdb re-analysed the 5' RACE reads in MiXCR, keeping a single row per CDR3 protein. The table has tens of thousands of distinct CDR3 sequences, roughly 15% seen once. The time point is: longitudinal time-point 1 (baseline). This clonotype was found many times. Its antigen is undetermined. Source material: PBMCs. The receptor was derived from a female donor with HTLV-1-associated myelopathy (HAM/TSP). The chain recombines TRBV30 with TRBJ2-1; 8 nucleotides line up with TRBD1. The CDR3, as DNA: TGTGCCTTCAACCGGGACAGGAACTACAATGAGCAGTTCTTC. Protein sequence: CAFNRDRNYNEQFF. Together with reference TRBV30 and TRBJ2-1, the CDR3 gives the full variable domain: SQTIHQWPATLVQPVGSPLSLECTVEGTSNPNLYWYRQAAGRGLQLLFYSVGIGQISSEVPQNLSASRPQDRQFILSSKKLLLSDSGFYLCAFNRDRNYNEQFFGPGTRLTVL.